Below, one TCR beta chain is given with its context. What it binds is not known. The germline V gene encodes CDR1 SGHRS and CDR2 YFSETQ. The CDR3 is made up of 15 amino acids. J gave up 3 bases and V 0 bases, and 5 bases lay outside the gene matches. The data were taken from a study of cytomegalovirus exposure and HLA in healthy donors. Notes on the study in general: An ancestry cluster, one associated with Asian ancestry, reportedly showed fewer N-insertions than the roughly 670-donor mean in a later analysis. TCR beta sequences reportedly predicted most subjects' HLA-A and HLA-B alleles accurately.

The PCR used 60 Vbeta and 13 Jbeta primers. This table comes from immunoSEQ multiplex PCR, and its TCRdb copy is limited to in-frame clones, with some not included. Found here are some 150,000 clones, around two thirds of them singletons; the top ten hold less than 2.5%. V gene TRBV5-1 combines with J gene TRBJ1-2, with 7 bases lining up with TRBD1. This sequence was found in a woman in her 40s in good health and CMV-seronegative. The sequenced material came from PBMCs. This CDR3 is CASSLVGRGDYGYTF. The CDR3 DNA is TGCGCCAGCAGCTTGGTGGGCAGGGGGGACTATGGCTACACCTTC.